These 11 T cell receptor beta chains share one sample of origin, sequenced in a study of T cell repertoires in cytomegalovirus infection. Via MiXCR, TCRdb re-called the reads, giving one row per CDR3 protein. This table holds 650,000 to 900,000 distinct CDR3 sequences, about 33% found once. No antigen has been assigned to these receptors. This specimen was cultured CD8+ T cells from PBMCs, taken from culture after CMV antigen stimulation. These receptors all come from a human donor in good health (CMV status not recorded). Some clones in this sample may be carry-over from other donors' samples.

This clonotype was observed a few times. The genes are TRBV19 and TRBJ1-2; D gene unclear. The CDR3 length is 12 residues. The V end lost 9 bases, the J end lost 10 bases, and 18 bases lay between the germline ends. Germline V lookup: CDR1 LNHDA, CDR2 SQIVND (reference sequence). In DNA form, the CDR3 reads TGTGCCAGCTTAGGCTGGGAAAGAGACTACACCTTC. The encoded protein is CASLGWERDYTF. Full variable domain (missing parts from reference TRBV19 and TRBJ1-2): DGGITQSPKYLFRKEGQNVTLSCEQNLNHDAMYWYRQDPGQGLRLIYYSQIVNDFQKGDIAEGYSVSREKKESFPLTVTSAQKNPTAFYLCASLGWERDYTFGSGTRLTVV.

A note on this clonotype: A much bigger clone sits one base away, suggesting this may be a read error. V is TRBV7-2 and J is TRBJ2-4, with 7 positions matching TRBD1. The CDR3 is 16 amino acids. CDR1 and CDR2 (germline): SGHTA, FQGNSA. CDR3 bases: TGTGCCAGCAACTTAAACAGGGGCTTAGCCAAAAACATTCAGTACTTC. It is translated as CASNLNRGLAKNIQYF.

Of note for this clonotype: A junction boundary mismatches the germline segment, possibly from a read error. The chain combines TRBV4-1 with TRBJ2-5; 7 bases are a match to TRBD2. The CDR3 is made up of 17 amino acids. Germline values: CDR1 MGHRA, CDR2 YSYEKL. CDR3 DNA: TGTGCCAGCAGCGAAGAAGAGAGCCGGGACTATCTAAAGACCCAGTACTTC. Translation: CASSEEESRDYLKTQYF.

The V gene is TRBV7-6, the J gene TRBJ1-3; TRBD1 agrees at 10 bases. Germline V lookup: CDR1 SGHVS, CDR2 FNYEAQ. This CDR3 region has 12 residues. The CDR3 DNA reads TGTGGGACAGGGGGTGCTGGAAACACCATATATTTT. It specifies CGTGGAGNTIYF.

This clonotype has ten or more counts. The J gene is TRBJ2-1, the V gene TRBV12-3 or TRBV12-4; D uncertain. Trimming took 6 bases from V and 6 from J, leaving 15 bases between them. There are 14 residues in the CDR3. The DNA for the CDR3 is TGTGCCAGCAGCTTCCCCGTTCCGGGCAATGAGCAGTTCTTC. This translates into CASSFPVPGNEQFF.

Regarding this clonotype: This sequence may be a read error, since a much larger clone differs from it by one base. CDR3 sequence reads: CANSGYGPSGNTIYF. CDR3 coding DNA: TGTGCCAACAGTGGATACGGGCCTTCTGGAAACACCATATATTTT. This chain links TRBV6-1 with TRBJ1-3, with D uncertain. Looked up from germline, CDR1 is MNHNS and CDR2 is SASEGT. The CDR3 has 15 residues.

The gene calls are TRBV4-2 and TRBJ2-5; 8 nucleotides line up with TRBD2. Per germline, CDR1 LGHNA and CDR2 YNFKEQ. Germline trimming cut 2 bases from V and 1 base from J; bases unmatched to any gene: 6. This CDR3 has 16 residues. The CDR3 DNA sequence: TGTGCCAGCAGCCAATCCAGAGCGGGGGTCCAAGAGACCCAGTACTTC. It translates to CASSQSRAGVQETQYF.

The rearrangement links TRBV18 to TRBJ1-2; D is perhaps TRBD1 (6 bases). Trimming stripped 2 bases from V and 6 bases from J, with 10 bases between. The CDR3 length is 13 residues. The germline V gene has CDR1 KGHSH and CDR2 LQKENI. CDR3 sequence reads: CASSPGNRDGYTF. CDR3 DNA: TGTGCCAGCTCACCAGGGAACAGGGATGGCTACACCTTC.

This clonotype came up a few times. DNA of the CDR3: TGTGCCAGCAGCAATACGGGACACAGCACAGATACGCAGTATTTT. This gives the protein CASSNTGHSTDTQYF. The chain links TRBV27 to TRBJ2-3; TRBD1 might be the D (6 bases). Germline V gives CDR1 MNHEY, CDR2 SMNVEV (reference sequence). Trimming pared 6 bases from V and 0 bases from J, leaving 13 bases between. This CDR3 contains 15 residues.

This clonotype was picked up many times. The chain is built from TRBV7-9 and TRBJ2-1; D gene uncertain. Deletions cut 5 bases from V and 8 bases from J, with 19 bases between. This CDR3 region has 15 residues. Germline loops: CDR1 SEHNR, CDR2 FQNEAQ (reference sequence). DNA for the CDR3: TGTGCCAGCAGCGATACCCTTGATCCCGTCGATGAGCAGTTCTTC. This sequence encodes CASSDTLDPVDEQFF.

This clonotype was detected once. This rearrangement joins TRBV4-1 to TRBJ1-1, with D hard to call. Trimming cost V 3 bases and J 4 bases, with 9 bases left between them. Germline lookup yields CDR1 MGHRA and CDR2 YSYEKL. The CDR3 contains 13 residues. The CDR3 DNA sequence: TGCGCCAGCAGCCACTTTAGTGGCACTGAAGCTTTCTTT. It encodes CASSHFSGTEAFF.